The 31 T cell receptor beta chains reported below all come from one sample, sequenced in a study of chemoradiotherapy in HPV16-positive cancers (dated by TCRdb to 2022 to 2024). Receptor amplification or capture employed the immunoSEQ multiplex PCR assay. Sourced from immuneACCESS, this table was stored by TCRdb with only in-frame sequences that have V and J called. A share of the clones is absent; for the studies checked, an unresolved V gene accounts for under half, and the remainder has no known explanation. The sample table lists about 20,000 clones, over 65% of them with a count of one. Of the sample, around 3.6% is held by the ten largest clones. The sample here was blood, taken from a patient who underwent chemoradiotherapy. The receptors stem from a human donor with HPV-associated anogenital cancer.

This rearrangement joins TRBV6-5 to TRBJ1-1; 7 nucleotides align to TRBD1. The CDR3 length is 14 residues. CDR1 MNHEY and CDR2 SVGAGI come from the germline V gene. V dropped 6 bases and J dropped 0; count of bases not matched to a gene: 4. The CDR3 here is CASRLGQVNTEAFF. In DNA, the CDR3 is TGTGCCAGCAGATTAGGACAGGTGAACACTGAAGCTTTCTTT.

The rearrangement uses TRBV9 and TRBJ2-7; D is possibly TRBD1 (6 bases). With 0 bases removed from V and 3 bases from J, the gap between germline ends came to 10 bases. The CDR3 totals 14 residues. Germline-derived CDR1 and CDR2 are SGDLS and YYNGEE. The CDR3 coding sequence is TGTGCCAGCAGCGTAGTGGACAGCGACTACGAGCAGTACTTC. It specifies CASSVVDSDYEQYF.

The chain has TRBV7-8 and TRBJ2-2; D is perhaps TRBD1 (5 bases). This CDR3 comprises 15 residues. Trimming stripped 8 bases from V and 1 base from J, with 14 bases between. Germline-derived CDR1 and CDR2 are SGHVS and FQNEAQ. DNA for the CDR3: TGTGCCAGCCCCCTTTCGACAGAGAACACCGGGGAGCTGTTTTTT. This sequence encodes CASPLSTENTGELFF.

V and J are TRBV19 and TRBJ1-3; D not resolved. Trimming removed 3 bases from V and 10 bases from J, with 10 bases in between. The CDR3 sequence is 12 residues long. Germline loops: CDR1 LNHDA, CDR2 SQIVND (reference sequence). CDR3 protein: CASSMLRGTIYF. The CDR3 region has the DNA TGTGCCAGTAGTATGTTACGGGGAACCATATATTTT.

The chain combines TRBV5-1 with TRBJ2-5, with 11 bases aligning to TRBD2. This CDR3 spans 15 amino acids. After removal of 7 bases from V and 5 bases from J, the junction contained 10 bases not matched to a gene. Germline lookup yields CDR1 SGHRS and CDR2 YFSETQ. Here the CDR3 DNA reads TGCGCCAGCGGGTTTAGCGGGGGGGCCGAGGAGACCCAGTACTTC. This codes for CASGFSGGAEETQYF.

The chain employs TRBV19 and TRBJ1-1; TRBD1 agrees at 7 bases. Per germline, CDR1 LNHDA and CDR2 SQIVND (reference sequence). The ends lost 3 bases at V and 1 base at J; junction bases unmatched: 2. This CDR3 comprises 14 residues. In DNA, the CDR3 is TGTGCCAGTAGTATGGGACAGAAGAACACTGAAGCTTTCTTT. Its protein product is CASSMGQKNTEAFF. The full variable domain, rest sourced from reference TRBV19 and TRBJ1-1, is DGGITQSPKYLFRKEGQNVTLSCEQNLNHDAMYWYRQDPGQGLRLIYYSQIVNDFQKGDIAEGYSVSREKKESFPLTVTSAQKNPTAFYLCASSMGQKNTEAFFGQGTRLTVV.

The rearrangement joins TRBV7-9 to TRBJ2-6; 8 bases are shared with TRBD1. Germline V gene lookup returns CDR1 SEHNR and CDR2 FQNEAQ (reference sequence). Trimming took 3 bases from V and 4 from J; bases not matched to a gene: 14. The CDR3 extends over 19 amino acids. The CDR3, as DNA: TGTGCCAGCAGCTTCTCGTGGGCAGGGGGCGTCCCAGGGGCCAACGTCCTGACTTTC. This encodes CASSFSWAGGVPGANVLTF.

Only a few counts were recorded for this clone. This sequence joins TRBV7-2 and TRBJ1-1, with D hard to call. The CDR3 runs to 12 residues. V gave up 7 bases and J gave up 1 base, with 7 bases separating them. The germline CDR1 and CDR2 sequences are SGHTA and FQGNSA. The CDR3, as DNA: TGTGCCAGCAAGGTTACGAACACTGAAGCTTTCTTT. Its translation is CASKVTNTEAFF.

The chain recombines TRBV29-1 with TRBJ1-2; D perhaps matches TRBD1 (6 bases). Germline V CDR1 and CDR2: SQVTM, ANQGSEA. This CDR3 spans 12 amino acids. Trimming stripped 4 bases from V and 2 bases from J, with 8 bases between. Here the CDR3 reads CSVGTGNYGYTF. CDR3 nucleotide sequence: TGCAGCGTTGGAACAGGGAACTATGGCTACACCTTC.

The rearrangement links TRBV9 to TRBJ1-5; possibly TRBD1 for D (5 bases). The CDR3 has 14 residues. V dropped 2 bases and J dropped 7 bases, with 13 bases sitting between them. Germline values: CDR1 SGDLS, CDR2 YYNGEE. This chain's CDR3 is CASSVGPQGQPQHF. The CDR3 coding sequence is TGTGCCAGCAGCGTGGGACCCCAGGGACAGCCCCAGCATTTT. The entire variable domain, with the rest obtained from reference TRBV9 and TRBJ1-5, is as follows: DSGVTQTPKHLITATGQRVTLRCSPRSGDLSVYWYQQSLDQGLQFLIQYYNGEERAKGNILERFSAQQFPDLHSELNLSSLELGDSALYFCASSVGPQGQPQHFGDGTRLSIL.

The rearrangement joins TRBV7-6 to TRBJ2-7; weak D call: TRBD1 (6 bases). The CDR3 has 14 residues. The V and J ends lost 5 bases and 1 base respectively, with 12 bases between them. The V gene's germline CDR1 is SGHVS and CDR2 FNYEAQ. CDR3 nucleotides: TGTGCCAGCAGCGCAGGGGCGCGATCCTACGAGCAGTACTTC. It specifies CASSAGARSYEQYF.

This chain connects TRBV5-1 to TRBJ1-4; no firm D call. Germline V gives CDR1 SGHRS, CDR2 YFSETQ. V lost 0 bases and J 0 bases, leaving 6 bases between the germline ends. The CDR3 runs 15 residues. The CDR3 bases are TGCGCCAGCAGCTTGGCAAGATCAACTAATGAAAAACTGTTTTTT. It translates to CASSLARSTNEKLFF. Combining the CDR3 with reference TRBV5-1 and TRBJ1-4 gives the whole variable domain KAGVTQTPRYLIKTRGQQVTLSCSPISGHRSVSWYQQTPGQGLQFLFEYFSETQRNKGNFPGRFSGRQFSNSRSEMNVSTLELGDSALYLCASSLARSTNEKLFFGSGTQLSVL.

This clone appeared a single time. This rearrangement joins TRBV28 to TRBJ2-5, with 7 positions matching TRBD2. This CDR3 has 15 amino acids. V shed 8 bases and J 2 bases; nucleotides not matched to a gene: 11. Germline-derived CDR1 and CDR2 are MDHEN and SYDVKM. The CDR3 loop reads CASGVGGAGQETQYF. The CDR3 DNA reads TGTGCCAGCGGCGTCGGGGGAGCGGGACAAGAGACCCAGTACTTC.

This clone has just a few counts. The chain links TRBV2 to TRBJ1-1; D is unresolved. V was trimmed by 3 bases and J by 3 bases, leaving 8 bases between them. The CDR3 loop spans 13 amino acids. Germline CDR1 SNHLY, CDR2 FYNNEI. The CDR3 is CASSEVSDTEAFF. CDR3 DNA sequence: TGTGCCAGCAGTGAGGTCAGTGACACTGAAGCTTTCTTT.

Only a few counts were recorded for this clone. The J gene is TRBJ1-1, the V gene TRBV2, with D possibly being TRBD1 (6 bases). Germline V CDR1 and CDR2: SNHLY, FYNNEI. The V end was cut by 5 bases, the J end by 6 bases, with 16 bases between. The CDR3 contains 14 residues. The chain's CDR3 is CASSYRDAYPEAFF. CDR3 DNA: TGTGCCAGCAGTTACAGGGACGCCTATCCTGAAGCTTTCTTT.

The chain links TRBV7-8 to TRBJ2-7; D call uncertain. This CDR3 has 13 residues. Germline CDR1 SGHVS, CDR2 FQNEAQ. V gave up 1 base and J gave up 0 bases, with 4 bases separating them. CDR3 coding DNA: TGTGCCAGCAGCTTAGAGATCTCCTACGAGCAGTACTTC. Protein: CASSLEISYEQYF.

In nucleotides, the CDR3 is TGTGCCAGCAGTCTTCCGGACGGAACCTACGAGCAGTACTTC. Its protein is CASSLPDGTYEQYF. This rearrangement joins TRBV6-6 to TRBJ2-7; D is unclear. Between the trimmed V and J ends, which lost 5 bases and 2 bases, there was a span of 13 bases. The CDR3 runs to 14 residues. Germline values: CDR1 MNHNY, CDR2 SVGAGI (reference sequence).

The gene calls are TRBV11-1 and TRBJ2-5; 10 bases are a match to TRBD2. Germline V gene data show CDR1 as SGHAT and CDR2 as FQDESV (reference sequence). Unmatched junction bases numbered 5, after V lost 2 bases and J lost 2 bases. CDR3 length: 16 amino acids. The CDR3 sequence: CASSLSPSGGQETQYF. The CDR3 nucleotides are TGTGCCAGCAGCTTATCGCCTAGCGGGGGTCAAGAGACCCAGTACTTC.

The chain couples TRBV5-6 to TRBJ2-7; no clear D. Germline values: CDR1 SGHDT, CDR2 YYEEEE. V shed 4 bases and J shed 4 bases, with 18 bases lying between them. The CDR3 spans 15 residues. CDR3 sequence reads: CASSRFGPGLYEQYF. The CDR3 nucleotides are TGTGCCAGCAGCCGGTTCGGGCCCGGATTATACGAGCAGTACTTC. Full variable domain (remainder filled in from reference TRBV5-6 and TRBJ2-7): DAGVTQSPTHLIKTRGQQVTLRCSPKSGHDTVSWYQQALGQGPQFIFQYYEEEERQRGNFPDRFSGHQFPNYSSELNVNALLLGDSALYLCASSRFGPGLYEQYFGPGTRLTVT.

The chain combines TRBV12-5 with TRBJ2-7; D is ambiguous. Germline values: CDR1 LGHNT, CDR2 FRNRAP. V gave up 2 bases and J gave up 3 bases, with 14 bases separating them. The CDR3 extends over 15 amino acids. CDR3 amino acids: CASGLPHRPDYEQYF. The CDR3 nucleotides are TGTGCTAGTGGTTTGCCTCACAGACCTGACTACGAGCAGTACTTC.

The rearrangement links TRBV7-2 to TRBJ1-2; 7 bases match TRBD1. This CDR3 has 12 residues. Trimming removed 4 bases from V and 12 bases from J; junction bases left unmatched: 8. Germline CDR1 and CDR2: SGHTA and FQGNSA. Here the CDR3 DNA reads TGTGCCAGCAGCTGGGTTGACAGGGCGCACACCTTC. Its translation is CASSWVDRAHTF. The full variable domain, with the rest looked up from reference TRBV7-2 and TRBJ1-2, is GAGVSQSPSNKVTEKGKDVELRCDPISGHTALYWYRQSLGQGLEFLIYFQGNSAPDKSGLPSDRFSAERTGGSVSTLTIQRTQQEDSAVYLCASSWVDRAHTFGSGTRLTVV.

J is TRBJ2-1 and V is TRBV7-2, with D perhaps matching TRBD2 (5 bases). This CDR3 region has 14 residues. Trimming stripped 0 bases from V and 10 bases from J, with 13 bases between. Germline V gives CDR1 SGHTA, CDR2 FQGNSA. CDR3 nucleotide sequence: TGTGCCAGCAGCTTAGCGCTAGCCTCGGGGGAGCAGTTCTTC. Its translation: CASSLALASGEQFF.

The chain is built from TRBV5-1 and TRBJ2-5; 9 nucleotides match TRBD1. The ends lost 3 bases at V and 1 base at J; junction bases unmatched: 7. This CDR3 is built from 16 residues. CDR1 is SGHRS and CDR2 is YFSETQ in the germline V gene. CDR3 region: CASSSQGQGSQETQYF. DNA for the CDR3: TGCGCCAGCAGCTCGCAGGGACAGGGAAGCCAAGAGACCCAGTACTTC.

The genes are TRBV6-5 and TRBJ2-1; TRBD2 is a possible D gene (6 bases). The V gene's germline CDR1 is MNHEY and CDR2 SVGAGI. Trimming removed 6 bases at V and 5 bases at J, with 17 bases between. This CDR3 has 15 amino acids. The chain's CDR3 is CASSGGLRSHNEQFF. Here the CDR3 DNA reads TGTGCCAGCAGCGGAGGGCTCCGATCCCACAATGAGCAGTTCTTC.

This chain links TRBV28 with TRBJ2-3; TRBD2 matches at 9 bases. In germline, CDR1 is MDHEN, CDR2 SYDVKM. Trimming at V came to 5 bases and at J to 0 bases, leaving 15 bases not matched to a gene. The CDR3 is 19 residues long. This CDR3 reads CASSPQDSGGAWSTDTQYF. The CDR3 nucleotides read TGTGCCAGCAGTCCCCAGGATAGCGGGGGCGCCTGGAGCACAGATACGCAGTATTTT.

Judged by abundance, this clone is medium-sized. The chain uses TRBV6-1 and TRBJ2-3, with 11 bases fitting TRBD2. V shed 1 base and J 3 bases; nucleotides not matched to a gene: 6. CDR1 MNHNS and CDR2 SASEGT come from the germline V gene. The CDR3 has 17 amino acids. The DNA for the CDR3 is TGTGCCAGCAGTGAAGTTTTAGCGGGGGGGATGACAGATACGCAGTATTTT. Amino acid sequence: CASSEVLAGGMTDTQYF.

The V and J genes are TRBV2 and TRBJ2-5; D is unclear. Trimming took 4 bases from V and 3 from J, leaving 9 bases between them. The CDR3 loop spans 13 amino acids. Germline V gene sequence: CDR1 SNHLY, CDR2 FYNNEI. The CDR3 DNA is TGTGCCAGCAGTGTGATGGGTAAAGAGACCCAGTACTTC. Translation: CASSVMGKETQYF.

The table lists this clone with a few counts. This chain connects TRBV19 to TRBJ1-2; D is possibly TRBD1 (5 bases). Trimming cost V 1 base and J 0 bases, with 12 bases left between them. The germline V gene encodes CDR1 LNHDA and CDR2 SQIVND (reference sequence). This CDR3 has 16 amino acids. Here the CDR3 reads CASSIVGGQANYGYTF. Written as DNA, the CDR3 is TGTGCCAGTAGTATAGTGGGAGGACAAGCTAACTATGGCTACACCTTC.

The chain couples TRBV7-3 to TRBJ1-6; D call uncertain. Trimming shortened V by 2 bases and J by 12 bases, and 11 bases separated the two germline ends. CDR3 size: 13 residues. The germline V gene encodes CDR1 SGHTA and CDR2 FQGTGA. CDR3 residues: CASSLFEEGPLHF. CDR3 DNA: TGTGCCAGCAGCTTATTTGAGGAAGGACCCCTCCACTTT.

V gene TRBV28 combines with J gene TRBJ1-1; 10 bases are shared with TRBD1. This CDR3 comprises 16 residues. V was clipped by 5 bases and J by 3 bases; unmatched bases: 9. Germline loops: CDR1 MDHEN, CDR2 SYDVKM. The CDR3 reads CASSGGGTGVDTEAFF. CDR3 nucleotide sequence: TGTGCCAGCAGTGGGGGCGGGACAGGGGTGGACACTGAAGCTTTCTTT.

V is TRBV11-1 and J is TRBJ2-5; a weak D match, TRBD2 (6 bases). There are 16 residues in the CDR3. V was shortened by 1 base and J by 1 base, with 13 bases between the two germline ends. CDR1 is SGHAT and CDR2 is FQDESV in the germline V gene (reference sequence). This chain's CDR3 is CASSLDFVGGQETQYF. CDR3 DNA sequence: TGTGCCAGCAGCTTAGATTTCGTCGGGGGCCAAGAGACCCAGTACTTC. The whole variable domain, filled in from reference TRBV11-1 and TRBJ2-5, reads EAEVAQSPRYKITEKSQAVAFWCDPISGHATLYWYRQILGQGPELLVQFQDESVVDDSQLPKDRFSAERLKGVDSTLKIQPAELGDSAMYLCASSLDFVGGQETQYFGPGTRLLVL.